The 10 T cell receptor beta chains presented below share a single source sample, sequenced in a study of T cell responses to AZD1222 COVID-19 vaccine (dated by TCRdb to the early 2020s). Libraries were made using the immunoSEQ multiplex PCR assay. TCRdb's version of the immuneACCESS table is confined to in-frame rearrangements and falls short of the full clone set. An unresolved V gene accounts for under half of the shortfall where checked; the remainder is of unknown origin. The table for this sample lists some 200,000 clones; approximately 90% of them were counted only once. Jointly, the top ten make up about 3.5% of the sample. In the paper's terms, the time point label means: about 28 days (+/-7) after the second vaccine dose. Source: peripheral blood, taken 28 days after the second AZD1222 dose. These receptors were obtained from an adult who received the AZD1222 COVID-19 vaccine.

The chain uses TRBV4-1 and TRBJ1-2, with D possibly matching TRBD1 (5 bases). This CDR3 has 15 amino acids. Germline V gene lookup returns CDR1 MGHRA and CDR2 YSYEKL. Deletions cut 1 base from V and 2 bases from J, with 11 bases between. The DNA of the CDR3 is TGCGCCAGCAGCCAAGGACAGTATGGGAACTATGGCTACACCTTC. It specifies CASSQGQYGNYGYTF.

The V call is TRBV19, the J call TRBJ2-7, with 12 positions matching TRBD2. The V gene end was trimmed by 4 bases and the J gene end by 3 bases; junction bases not matched to a gene: 4. From germline, CDR1 is LNHDA and CDR2 SQIVND (reference sequence). The CDR3 is 15 amino acids. CDR3 DNA: TGTGCCAGTAGTACAGGACTAGCGGGAAACTACGAGCAGTACTTC. It encodes CASSTGLAGNYEQYF.

This clone was recorded a few times. The J gene is TRBJ2-7, the V gene TRBV3-1 (or the pseudogene TRBV3-2); no clear D gene. Germline-derived CDR1 and CDR2 are LGHDT and YNNKEL (reference sequence). Trimming left V 0 bases short and J 4 bases short, with 4 bases between. This CDR3 region has 12 residues. CDR3 protein: CASSQEIYEQYF. For the CDR3, the DNA is TGTGCCAGCAGCCAAGAGATATACGAGCAGTACTTC.

The DNA of the CDR3 is TGTGCCAGCAGGACAGGGGGCCTAAACATTCAGTACTTC. This translates into CASRTGGLNIQYF. The rearrangement links TRBV28 to TRBJ2-4; 10 bases agree with TRBD1. The CDR3 has 13 amino acids. V dropped 6 bases and J dropped 6; count of bases not matched to a gene: 2. Germline assignment: CDR1 MDHEN and CDR2 SYDVKM. Looking up the rest from reference TRBV28 and TRBJ2-4 gives the full variable domain: DVKVTQSSRYLVKRTGEKVFLECVQDMDHENMFWYRQDPGLGLRLIYFSYDVKMKEKGDIPEGYSVSREKKERFSLILESASTNQTSMYLCASRTGGLNIQYFGAGTRLSVL.

J is TRBJ2-7 and V is TRBV30, with D maybe TRBD1 (5 bases). The ends were cut back, 1 base at V and 5 bases at J, with 21 bases in the middle. This CDR3 comprises 16 residues. The germline V gene has CDR1 GTSNPN and CDR2 SVGIG (reference sequence). CDR3 amino acids: CAWSALSRGPPDEQYF. CDR3 nucleotide sequence: TGTGCCTGGAGTGCCCTGAGTAGGGGTCCCCCCGACGAGCAGTACTTC.

This sequence joins TRBV15 and TRBJ1-1; D not certain. The ends were cut back, 6 bases at V and 0 bases at J, with 8 bases in the middle. CDR3 length: 13 residues. CDR1 is LNHNV and CDR2 is YYDKDF in the germline V gene (reference sequence). The CDR3, as DNA: TGTGCCACCAGTTTAGCTGTGAACACTGAAGCTTTCTTT. It is translated as CATSLAVNTEAFF.

The chain recombines TRBV6-6 with TRBJ1-3; TRBD1 matches 8 bases. Germline values: CDR1 MNHNY, CDR2 SVGAGI (reference sequence). J lost 4 bases, V lost 5 bases, and 7 bases had no gene match. The CDR3 spans 15 residues. This CDR3 reads CASSHTGDRGNTIYF. The CDR3, as DNA: TGTGCCAGCAGTCATACCGGGGACAGGGGAAACACCATATATTTT.

This clone was seen once. V gene TRBV27 combines with J gene TRBJ2-3; D unresolved. In germline, CDR1 is MNHEY, CDR2 SMNVEV (reference sequence). This CDR3 has 12 residues. V was trimmed by 5 bases and J by 8 bases, leaving 11 bases between them. The CDR3 region is CASSPSWGTQYF. The DNA for the CDR3 is TGTGCCAGCAGTCCCTCGTGGGGTACGCAGTATTTT.

This clone was observed once. The chain combines TRBV10-3 with TRBJ1-4; D perhaps matches TRBD1 (5 bases). Germline assignment: CDR1 ENHRY and CDR2 SYGVKD. V was clipped by 2 bases and J by 8 bases, with 12 bases between them. This CDR3 has 14 residues. The CDR3 nucleotides read TGTGCCATCAGTGAGGGGGACGGACTAGAAAAACTGTTTTTT. It codes for CAISEGDGLEKLFF.

The V gene is TRBV24-1, the J gene TRBJ1-5; TRBD1 agrees at 10 bases. The CDR3 runs to 16 residues. CDR1 KGHDR and CDR2 SFDVKD come from the germline V gene. V gave up 3 bases and J gave up 7 bases; unmatched junction bases: 8. CDR3 protein: CATSDPQGTGDQPQHF. The CDR3, as DNA: TGTGCCACCAGTGATCCCCAGGGGACAGGGGACCAGCCCCAGCATTTT.